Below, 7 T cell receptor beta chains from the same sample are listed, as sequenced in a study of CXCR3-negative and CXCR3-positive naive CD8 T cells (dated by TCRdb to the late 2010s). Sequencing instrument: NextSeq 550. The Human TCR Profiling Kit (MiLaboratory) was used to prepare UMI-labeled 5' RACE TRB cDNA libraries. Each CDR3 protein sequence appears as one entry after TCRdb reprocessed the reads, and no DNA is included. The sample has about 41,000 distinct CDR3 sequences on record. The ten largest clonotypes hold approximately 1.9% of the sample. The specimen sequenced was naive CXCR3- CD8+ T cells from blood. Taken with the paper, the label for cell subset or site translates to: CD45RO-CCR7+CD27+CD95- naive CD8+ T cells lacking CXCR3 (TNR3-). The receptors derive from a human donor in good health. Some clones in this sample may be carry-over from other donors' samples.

CDR3 sequence reads: CASSQARDSNTGELFF. The genes are TRBV4-2 and TRBJ2-2; TCRdb's assignment of TRBD2 cannot be checked, as there is no DNA. Germline V gives CDR1 LGHNA, CDR2 YNFKEQ. The CDR3 has 16 amino acids.

CDR3 loop: CASSYRDTDEKLFF. The genes are TRBV6-6 and TRBJ1-4; the TCRdb call, TRBD1, lacks DNA for checking. Germline values: CDR1 MNHNY, CDR2 SVGAGI (reference sequence). The CDR3 covers 14 residues.

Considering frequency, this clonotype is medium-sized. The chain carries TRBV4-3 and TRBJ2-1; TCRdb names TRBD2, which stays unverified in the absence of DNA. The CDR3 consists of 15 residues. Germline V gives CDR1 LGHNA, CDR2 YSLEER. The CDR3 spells CASSQDAGGYNEQFF.

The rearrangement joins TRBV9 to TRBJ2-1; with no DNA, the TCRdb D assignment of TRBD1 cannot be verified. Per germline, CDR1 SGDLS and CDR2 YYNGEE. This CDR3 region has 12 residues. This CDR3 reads CASSGTSGEQFF.

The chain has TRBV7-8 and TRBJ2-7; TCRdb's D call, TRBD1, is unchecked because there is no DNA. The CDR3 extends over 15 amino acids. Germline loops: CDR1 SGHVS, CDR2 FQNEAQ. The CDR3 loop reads CASSHPDTGHWGQYF. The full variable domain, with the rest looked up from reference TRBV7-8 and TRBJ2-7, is GAGVSQSPRYKVAKRGQDVALRCDPISGHVSLFWYQQALGQGPEFLTYFQNEAQLDKSGLPSDRFFAERPEGSVSTLKIQRTQQEDSAVYLCASSHPDTGHWGQYFGPGTRLTVT.

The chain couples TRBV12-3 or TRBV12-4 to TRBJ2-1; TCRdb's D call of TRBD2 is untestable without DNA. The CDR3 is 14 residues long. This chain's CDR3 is CASSPQPGLDEQFF.

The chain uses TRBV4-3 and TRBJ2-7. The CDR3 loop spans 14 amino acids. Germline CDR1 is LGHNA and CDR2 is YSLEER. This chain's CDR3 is CASSQEVGTYEQYF.